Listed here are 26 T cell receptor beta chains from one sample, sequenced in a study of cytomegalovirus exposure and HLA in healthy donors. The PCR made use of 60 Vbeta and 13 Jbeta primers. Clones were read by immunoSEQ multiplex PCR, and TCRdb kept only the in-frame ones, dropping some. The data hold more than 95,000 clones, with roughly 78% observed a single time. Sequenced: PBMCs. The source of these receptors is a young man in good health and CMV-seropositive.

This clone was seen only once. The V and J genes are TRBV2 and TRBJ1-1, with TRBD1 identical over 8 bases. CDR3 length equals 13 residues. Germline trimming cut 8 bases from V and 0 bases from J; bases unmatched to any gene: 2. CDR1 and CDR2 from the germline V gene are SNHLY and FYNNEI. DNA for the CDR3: TGTGCCAGCTGGGACAGGTTGAACACTGAAGCTTTCTTT. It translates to CASWDRLNTEAFF.

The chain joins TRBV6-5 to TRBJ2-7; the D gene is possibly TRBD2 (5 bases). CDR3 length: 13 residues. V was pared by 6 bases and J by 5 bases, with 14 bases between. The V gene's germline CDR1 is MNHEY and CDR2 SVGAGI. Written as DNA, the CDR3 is TGTGCCAGCAGAAAACGCGGGTACCACGAGCAGTACTTC. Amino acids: CASRKRGYHEQYF.

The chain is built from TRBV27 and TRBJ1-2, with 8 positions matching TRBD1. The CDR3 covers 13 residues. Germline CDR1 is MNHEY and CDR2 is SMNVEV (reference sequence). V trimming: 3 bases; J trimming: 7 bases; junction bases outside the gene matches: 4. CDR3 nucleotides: TGTGCCAGCAGTTTTCGACAGGGGAGTGGCTACACCTTC. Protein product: CASSFRQGSGYTF.

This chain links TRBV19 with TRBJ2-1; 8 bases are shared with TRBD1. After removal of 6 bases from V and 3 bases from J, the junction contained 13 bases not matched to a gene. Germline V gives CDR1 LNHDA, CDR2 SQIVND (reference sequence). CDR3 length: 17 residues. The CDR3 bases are TGTGCCAGTAGCCTTCCCGAAGCAGGGGGCCTCTACAATGAGCAGTTCTTC. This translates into CASSLPEAGGLYNEQFF.

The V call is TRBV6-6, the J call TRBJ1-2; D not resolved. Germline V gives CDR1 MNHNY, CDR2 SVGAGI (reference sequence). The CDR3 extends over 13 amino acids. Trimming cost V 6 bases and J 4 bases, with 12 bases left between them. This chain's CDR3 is CASRTSRVYGYTF. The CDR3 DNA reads TGTGCCAGCAGAACTTCTCGGGTCTATGGCTACACCTTC.

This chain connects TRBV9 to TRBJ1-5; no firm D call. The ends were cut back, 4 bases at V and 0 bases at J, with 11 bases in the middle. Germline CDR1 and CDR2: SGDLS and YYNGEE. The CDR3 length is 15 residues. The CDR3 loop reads CASSPSPYSNQPQHF. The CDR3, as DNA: TGTGCCAGCAGCCCCAGTCCTTATAGCAATCAGCCCCAGCATTTT.

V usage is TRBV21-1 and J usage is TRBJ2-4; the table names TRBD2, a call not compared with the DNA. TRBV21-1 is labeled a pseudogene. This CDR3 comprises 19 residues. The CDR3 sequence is CASSLSTSGPRLAKNIQYF. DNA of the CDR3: TGTGCCAGCAGCTTATCGACTAGCGGGCCACGGTTAGCCAAAAACATTCAGTACTTC.

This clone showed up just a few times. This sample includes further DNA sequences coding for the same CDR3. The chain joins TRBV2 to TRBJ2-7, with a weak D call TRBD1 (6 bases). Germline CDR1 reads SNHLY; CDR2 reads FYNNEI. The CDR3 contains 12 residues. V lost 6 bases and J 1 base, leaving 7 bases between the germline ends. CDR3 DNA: TGTGCCAGCAGCGGACAGTCCTACGAGCAGTACTTC. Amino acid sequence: CASSGQSYEQYF. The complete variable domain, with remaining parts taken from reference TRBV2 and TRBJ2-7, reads EPEVTQTPSHQVTQMGQEVILRCVPISNHLYFYWYRQILGQKVEFLVSFYNNEISEKSEIFDDQFSVERPDGSNFTLKIRSTKLEDSAMYFCASSGQSYEQYFGPGTRLTVT.

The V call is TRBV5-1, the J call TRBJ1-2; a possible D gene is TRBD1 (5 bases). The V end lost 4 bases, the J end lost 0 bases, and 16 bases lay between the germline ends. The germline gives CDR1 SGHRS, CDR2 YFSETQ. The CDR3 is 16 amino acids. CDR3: CASSPLTGGANYGYTF. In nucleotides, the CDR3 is TGCGCCAGCAGCCCGCTTACGGGGGGTGCTAACTATGGCTACACCTTC.

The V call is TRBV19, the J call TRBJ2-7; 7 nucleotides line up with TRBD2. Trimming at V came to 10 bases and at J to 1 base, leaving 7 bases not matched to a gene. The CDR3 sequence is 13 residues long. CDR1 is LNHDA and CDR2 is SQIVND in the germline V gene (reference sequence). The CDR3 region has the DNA TGTGCCACTAGCTCGGGGGGATCCTACGAGCAGTACTTC. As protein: CATSSGGSYEQYF.

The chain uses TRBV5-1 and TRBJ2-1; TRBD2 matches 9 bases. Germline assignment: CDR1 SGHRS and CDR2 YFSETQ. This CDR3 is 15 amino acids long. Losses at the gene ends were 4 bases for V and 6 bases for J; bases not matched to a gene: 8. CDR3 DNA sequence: TGCGCCAGCAGCCCTAGACTAGCGGACGGCAATGAGCAGTTCTTC. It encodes CASSPRLADGNEQFF.

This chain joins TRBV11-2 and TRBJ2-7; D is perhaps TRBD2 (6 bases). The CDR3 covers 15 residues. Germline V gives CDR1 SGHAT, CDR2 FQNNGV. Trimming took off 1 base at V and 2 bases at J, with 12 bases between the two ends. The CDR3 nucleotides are TGTGCCAGCAGCTTAGCCGGGACTGCAACCTACGAGCAGTACTTC. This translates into CASSLAGTATYEQYF.

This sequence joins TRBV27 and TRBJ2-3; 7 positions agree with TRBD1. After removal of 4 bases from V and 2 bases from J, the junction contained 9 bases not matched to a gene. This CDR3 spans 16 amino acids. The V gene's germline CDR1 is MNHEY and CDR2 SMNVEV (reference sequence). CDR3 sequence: CASSSSGTVITDTQYF. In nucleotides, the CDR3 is TGTGCCAGCAGTTCTTCAGGGACAGTTATCACAGATACGCAGTATTTT.

Here the CDR3 DNA reads TGCGCCAGCAGCTTGGGAAGGGATAGGGGTACTGAAGCTTTCTTT. It specifies CASSLGRDRGTEAFF. The rearrangement joins TRBV5-1 to TRBJ1-1, with D maybe TRBD1 (5 bases). CDR1 is SGHRS, CDR2 YFSETQ, per germline. The CDR3 consists of 15 residues. Trimming shortened V by 0 bases and J by 5 bases, and 14 bases separated the two germline ends.

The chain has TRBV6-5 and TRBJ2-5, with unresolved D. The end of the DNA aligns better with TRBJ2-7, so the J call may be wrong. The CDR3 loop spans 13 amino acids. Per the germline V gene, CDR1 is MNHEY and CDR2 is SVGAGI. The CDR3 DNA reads TGTGCCAGCAGTTACAGTTCGGACTACGAGCAGTACTTC. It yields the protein CASSYSSDYEQYF.

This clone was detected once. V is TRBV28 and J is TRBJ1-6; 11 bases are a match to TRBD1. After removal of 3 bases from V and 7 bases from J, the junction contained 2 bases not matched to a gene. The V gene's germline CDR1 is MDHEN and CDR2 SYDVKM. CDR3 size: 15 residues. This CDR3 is CASSLGDRGNSPLHF. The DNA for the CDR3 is TGTGCCAGCAGTTTGGGGGACAGGGGGAATTCACCCCTCCACTTT.

This CDR3 reads CASSSPGGGTDTQYF. The CDR3, as DNA: TGTGCCAGCAGCTCCCCAGGGGGCGGCACAGATACGCAGTATTTT. The J gene is TRBJ2-3, the V gene TRBV7-2; 8 bases align to TRBD1. The V gene end was trimmed by 4 bases and the J gene end by 1 base; junction bases not matched to a gene: 4. The CDR3 is made up of 15 amino acids. Germline CDR1 reads SGHTA; CDR2 reads FQGNSA.

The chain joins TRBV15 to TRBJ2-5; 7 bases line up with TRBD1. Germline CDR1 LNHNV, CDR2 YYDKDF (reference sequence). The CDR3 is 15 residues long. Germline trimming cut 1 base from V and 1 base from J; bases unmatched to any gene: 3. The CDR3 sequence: CATSRGEGAQETQYF. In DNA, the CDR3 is TGTGCCACCAGCAGAGGTGAGGGGGCCCAAGAGACCCAGTACTTC.

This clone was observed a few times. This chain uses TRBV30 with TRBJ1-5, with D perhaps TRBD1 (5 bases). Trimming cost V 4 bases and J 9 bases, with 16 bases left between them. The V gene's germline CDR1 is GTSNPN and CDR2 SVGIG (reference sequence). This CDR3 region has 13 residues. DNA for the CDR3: TGTGCCTGGAACGCAGGGTTGGACCGGCCCCAGCATTTT. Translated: CAWNAGLDRPQHF. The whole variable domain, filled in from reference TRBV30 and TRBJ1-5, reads SQTIHQWPATLVQPVGSPLSLECTVEGTSNPNLYWYRQAAGRGLQLLFYSVGIGQISSEVPQNLSASRPQDRQFILSSKKLLLSDSGFYLCAWNAGLDRPQHFGDGTRLSIL.

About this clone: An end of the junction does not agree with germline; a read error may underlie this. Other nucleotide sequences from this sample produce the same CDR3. CDR3: CASRQYGLAKNIQYF. The CDR3 nucleotides read TGCGCCAGCAGGCAATACGGACTAGCCAAAAACATCCAGTACTTC. V is TRBV4-1 and J is TRBJ2-4; 8 bases are shared with TRBD2. The length of the CDR3 is 15 residues. Germline CDR1 reads MGHRA; CDR2 reads YSYEKL.

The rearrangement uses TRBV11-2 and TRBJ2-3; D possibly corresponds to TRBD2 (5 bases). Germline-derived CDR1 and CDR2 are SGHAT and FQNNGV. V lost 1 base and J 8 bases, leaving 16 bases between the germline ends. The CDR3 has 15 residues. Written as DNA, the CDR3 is TGTGCCAGCAGCTTAGGCGGCCGGCCCGCGGGTACGCAGTATTTT. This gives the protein CASSLGGRPAGTQYF. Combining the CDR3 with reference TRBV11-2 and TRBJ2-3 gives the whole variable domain EAGVAQSPRYKIIEKRQSVAFWCNPISGHATLYWYQQILGQGPKLLIQFQNNGVVDDSQLPKDRFSAERLKGVDSTLKIQPAKLEDSAVYLCASSLGGRPAGTQYFGPGTRLTVL.

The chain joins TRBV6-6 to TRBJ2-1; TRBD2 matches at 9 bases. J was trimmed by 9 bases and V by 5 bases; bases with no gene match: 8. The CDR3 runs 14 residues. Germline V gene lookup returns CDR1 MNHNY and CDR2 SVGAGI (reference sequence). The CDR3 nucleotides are TGTGCCAGCAGTACGGGCGGGGGGGGCGGTGAGCAGTTCTTC. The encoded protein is CASSTGGGGGEQFF.

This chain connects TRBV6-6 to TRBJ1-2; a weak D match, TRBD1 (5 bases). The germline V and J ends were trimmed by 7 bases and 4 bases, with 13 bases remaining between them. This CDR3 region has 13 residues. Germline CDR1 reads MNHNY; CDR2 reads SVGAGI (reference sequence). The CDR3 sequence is CASTKDKPYGYTF. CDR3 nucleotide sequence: TGTGCCAGCACCAAGGACAAGCCCTATGGCTACACCTTC.

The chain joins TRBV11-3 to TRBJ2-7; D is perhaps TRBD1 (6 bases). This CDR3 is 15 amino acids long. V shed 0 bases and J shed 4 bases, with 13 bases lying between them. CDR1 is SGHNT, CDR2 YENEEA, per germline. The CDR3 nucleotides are TGTGCCAGCAGCTTAGACACCGGGACAACTTACGAGCAGTACTTC. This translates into CASSLDTGTTYEQYF.

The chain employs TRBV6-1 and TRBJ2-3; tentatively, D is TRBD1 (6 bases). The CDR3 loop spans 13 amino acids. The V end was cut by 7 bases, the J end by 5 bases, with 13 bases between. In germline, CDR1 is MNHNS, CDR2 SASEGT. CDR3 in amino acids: CASTKQGLDTQYF. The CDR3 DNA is TGTGCCAGCACAAAACAGGGTCTAGATACGCAGTATTTT.

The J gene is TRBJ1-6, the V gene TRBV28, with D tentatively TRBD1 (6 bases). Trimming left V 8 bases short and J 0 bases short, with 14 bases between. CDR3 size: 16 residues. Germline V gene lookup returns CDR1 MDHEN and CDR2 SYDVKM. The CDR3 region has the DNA TGTGCCAGCGGAAACAGGGAGGGCTCCTATAATTCACCCCTCCACTTT. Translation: CASGNREGSYNSPLHF.